Listed here are 32 T cell receptor beta chains from one sample, sequenced in a study of cytomegalovirus exposure and HLA in healthy donors. 60 Vbeta and 13 Jbeta primers were used in PCR. The data were produced by immunoSEQ multiplex PCR, yet TCRdb's version contains in-frame clones alone and is incomplete. The sample data list roughly 150,000 clones. The material sequenced was PBMCs. These receptor sequences come from a woman between 45 and 65 years old in good health and CMV-seronegative.

V gene TRBV7-2 combines with J gene TRBJ1-1; D call uncertain. The CDR3 runs 14 residues. The V gene lost 1 base and the J gene lost 4 bases, with 10 bases spanning the gap. The germline V gene encodes CDR1 SGHTA and CDR2 FQGNSA. CDR3 bases: TGTGCCAGCAGCTTAGGCCAGGCGACCACTGAAGCTTTCTTT. Residues: CASSLGQATTEAFF.

This rearrangement joins TRBV7-8 to TRBJ1-2; no reliable D call. CDR1 and CDR2 (germline): SGHVS, FQNEAQ. The germline V and J ends were trimmed by 10 bases and 3 bases, with 15 bases remaining between them. The CDR3 length is 13 residues. The CDR3 sequence is CATSTGSDYGYTF. The CDR3 nucleotides read TGTGCCACCTCCACGGGGTCGGACTATGGCTACACCTTC.

V gene TRBV30 combines with J gene TRBJ2-2; 9 positions match TRBD1. Trimming took 2 bases from V and 6 from J; bases not matched to a gene: 7. CDR3 size: 15 residues. CDR1 is GTSNPN and CDR2 is SVGIG in the germline V gene (reference sequence). The CDR3 region has the DNA TGTGCCTGGAGTCCGGGACAGGGTTCTGCCGGGGAGCTGTTTTTT. Translating it yields CAWSPGQGSAGELFF.

This chain uses TRBV27 with TRBJ2-3; 11 bases fit TRBD2. J lost 6 bases, V lost 5 bases, and 10 bases had no gene match. The CDR3 extends over 16 amino acids. Germline V gene data show CDR1 as MNHEY and CDR2 as SMNVEV (reference sequence). The CDR3 spells CASSEATSGNIDTQYF. The CDR3 nucleotides are TGTGCCAGCAGTGAAGCGACTAGCGGGAATATCGATACGCAGTATTTT.

The chain joins TRBV28 to TRBJ2-1; the match to TRBD2 covers 13 bases. The germline V gene has CDR1 MDHEN and CDR2 SYDVKM. Trimming at V came to 5 bases and at J to 8 bases, leaving 9 bases not matched to a gene. CDR3 length equals 16 residues. CDR3 sequence: CASSPRTSGSRDEQFF. The CDR3 DNA sequence: TGTGCCAGCAGTCCCCGGACTAGCGGGAGCAGGGATGAGCAGTTCTTC. Full variable domain (rest looked up from reference TRBV28 and TRBJ2-1): DVKVTQSSRYLVKRTGEKVFLECVQDMDHENMFWYRQDPGLGLRLIYFSYDVKMKEKGDIPEGYSVSREKKERFSLILESASTNQTSMYLCASSPRTSGSRDEQFFGPGTRLTVL.

Concerning this clone itself: Sequence at one end of the junction differs from germline and may be a read error. The chain recombines TRBV7-7 with TRBJ1-1; TRBD1 agrees at 7 bases. CDR1 is SSHAT and CDR2 is FNYEAQ in the germline V gene (reference sequence). CDR3 size: 16 residues. CDR3 sequence: CASSLGRGRVQTEAFF. CDR3 DNA: TGTGCTAGCAGCTTAGGTAGGGGGCGCGTTCAGACTGAAGCTTTCTTT.

This CDR3 is CASSFTYNEQFF. In nucleotides, the CDR3 is TGTGCCAGCAGCTTCACTTACAATGAGCAGTTCTTC. This chain uses TRBV11-2 with TRBJ2-1; D is uncertain. Germline-derived CDR1 and CDR2 are SGHAT and FQNNGV. This CDR3 is built from 12 residues. V shed 3 bases and J shed 4 bases, with 4 bases lying between them.

The chain has TRBV4-1 and TRBJ2-7; D might be TRBD1 (6 bases). This CDR3 contains 14 residues. Trimming pared 0 bases from V and 3 bases from J, leaving 9 bases between. The germline CDR1 and CDR2 sequences are MGHRA and YSYEKL. The CDR3 sequence is CASSQDPRGYEQYF. CDR3 nucleotides: TGCGCCAGCAGCCAAGATCCCAGGGGCTACGAGCAGTACTTC.

The J gene is TRBJ2-5, the V gene TRBV5-6; 8 bases fit TRBD2. The CDR3 covers 19 residues. The J segment lost 5 bases and the V segment lost 2 bases, leaving 20 bases of the junction unmatched. Germline V gene data show CDR1 as SGHDT and CDR2 as YYEEEE. The CDR3 protein is CASSLNPTWTSSLGETQYF. The CDR3 DNA sequence: TGTGCCAGCAGCTTAAACCCCACCTGGACTAGCTCATTAGGGGAGACCCAGTACTTC.

The chain uses TRBV19 and TRBJ1-5, with TRBD1 matching 8 bases. V lost 4 bases to trimming and J lost 0 bases; unmatched junction nucleotides: 5. The CDR3 totals 16 residues. Germline CDR1 is LNHDA and CDR2 is SQIVND (reference sequence). CDR3 residues: CASSTQGAPSNQPQHF. CDR3 bases: TGTGCCAGTAGTACTCAGGGGGCACCTAGCAATCAGCCCCAGCATTTT.

The chain recombines TRBV11-2 with TRBJ2-7; 9 bases match TRBD1. The junction had 13 bases not matched to a gene; V was cut back by 5 bases and J by 2 bases. Germline loops: CDR1 SGHAT, CDR2 FQNNGV. The CDR3 sequence is 17 residues long. CDR3 DNA: TGTGCCAGCAGCCCCCGGGGGGACAGGGCGAACCCCTACGAGCAGTACTTC. Amino acid sequence: CASSPRGDRANPYEQYF.

The rearrangement links TRBV15 to TRBJ1-6; D gene uncertain. The V end lost 0 bases, the J end lost 6 bases, and 12 bases lay between the germline ends. The germline V gene encodes CDR1 LNHNV and CDR2 YYDKDF (reference sequence). This CDR3 contains 16 residues. For the CDR3, the DNA is TGTGCCACCAGCAGAGATGAACGACAACTTAATTCACCCCTCCACTTT. This encodes CATSRDERQLNSPLHF.

This chain joins TRBV15 and TRBJ1-4; no clear D gene. CDR3 length: 15 amino acids. Looked up from germline, CDR1 is LNHNV and CDR2 is YYDKDF (reference sequence). The ends were cut back, 1 base at V and 6 bases at J, with 12 bases in the middle. CDR3 protein: CATSRGKVADEKLFF. The CDR3 coding sequence is TGTGCCACCAGCAGAGGGAAAGTGGCGGATGAAAAACTGTTTTTT.

The V call is TRBV4-1, the J call TRBJ2-2; a possible D gene is TRBD2 (6 bases). The V gene lost 0 bases and the J gene lost 5 bases, with 13 bases spanning the gap. The CDR3 covers 16 residues. Germline CDR1 is MGHRA and CDR2 is YSYEKL. The CDR3 is CASSQDYSSETGELFF. The CDR3 bases are TGCGCCAGCAGCCAAGATTATTCTAGCGAAACCGGGGAGCTGTTTTTT.

The chain recombines TRBV27 with TRBJ2-7; 7 bases are a match to TRBD2. V lost 3 bases, J lost 2 bases, and 7 bases stayed unmatched. The germline V gene has CDR1 MNHEY and CDR2 SMNVEV (reference sequence). This CDR3 is 15 amino acids long. The CDR3 region is CASSFGGGFAYEQYF. CDR3 sequence (DNA): TGTGCCAGCAGTTTTGGGGGGGGATTTGCCTACGAGCAGTACTTC.

The CDR3 DNA is TGTGCCAGTAGTTTCACTAGCGGGGGGGCAGTGGATACGCAGTATTTT. Protein sequence: CASSFTSGGAVDTQYF. This rearrangement joins TRBV19 to TRBJ2-3, with 13 bases identical to TRBD2. Germline values: CDR1 LNHDA, CDR2 SQIVND (reference sequence). The V segment lost 5 bases and the J segment 6 bases; nucleotides outside the gene matches: 8. The CDR3 has 16 amino acids.

The chain recombines TRBV18 with TRBJ1-2, with D perhaps TRBD1 (5 bases). Trimming pared 2 bases from V and 5 bases from J, leaving 12 bases between. The V gene's germline CDR1 is KGHSH and CDR2 LQKENI. CDR3 size: 14 residues. The CDR3 DNA sequence: TGTGCCAGCTCACCATACGGGGGTCCGTATGGCTACACCTTC. This sequence encodes CASSPYGGPYGYTF.

The chain is built from TRBV13 and TRBJ1-1; a weak D match, TRBD1 (6 bases). CDR3 length equals 16 residues. CDR1 and CDR2 from the germline V gene are PRHDT and FYEKMQ (reference sequence). Trimming shortened V by 3 bases and J by 3 bases, and 17 bases separated the two germline ends. The CDR3 sequence is CASSFPYRGIDTEAFF. In DNA form, the CDR3 reads TGTGCCAGCAGCTTTCCCTATAGGGGGATTGACACTGAAGCTTTCTTT.

The J gene is TRBJ1-3, the V gene TRBV5-1; possible D gene TRBD1, 5 bases. Germline V gives CDR1 SGHRS, CDR2 YFSETQ. Trimming took off 3 bases at V and 4 bases at J, with 14 bases between the two ends. The CDR3 extends over 15 amino acids. In DNA, the CDR3 is TGCGCCAGCAGCTCCGACTTGGGGCCAGGAAACACCATATATTTT. Amino acid sequence: CASSSDLGPGNTIYF.

This chain joins TRBV4-1 and TRBJ2-7; 8 nucleotides line up with TRBD1. V was pared by 1 base and J by 0 bases, with 2 bases of the junction left unmatched. The CDR3 extends over 15 amino acids. Looked up from germline, CDR1 is MGHRA and CDR2 is YSYEKL. CDR3 in DNA: TGCGCCAGCAGCCAAGGGACAGGGTACTCCTACGAGCAGTACTTC. As protein: CASSQGTGYSYEQYF.

Of note for this clone: One end of the junction fails to match germline, which may point to a read error. This chain connects TRBV30 to TRBJ2-3, with 14 nucleotides matching TRBD2. The germline CDR1 and CDR2 sequences are GTSNPN and SVGIG (reference sequence). The CDR3 spans 13 residues. The chain's CDR3 is CAWGTSGSRGQVF. CDR3 DNA: TGTGCCTGGGGGACTAGCGGGAGCCGGGGACAGGTTTTT.

CDR3 amino acids: CASSLGISGTSEQFF. The DNA of the CDR3 is TGTGCCAGCAGCTTAGGGATTAGCGGGACTAGTGAGCAGTTCTTC. V is TRBV7-3 and J is TRBJ2-1; 8 positions agree with TRBD2. The CDR3 length is 15 residues. The germline CDR1 and CDR2 sequences are SGHTA and FQGTGA. J lost 9 bases, V lost 2 bases, and 9 bases had no gene match.

The chain employs TRBV10-3 and TRBJ1-2; D is perhaps TRBD1 (6 bases). The ends were cut back, 6 bases at V and 4 bases at J, with 18 bases in the middle. The CDR3 runs to 15 residues. The V gene's germline CDR1 is ENHRY and CDR2 SYGVKD. The DNA of the CDR3 is TGTGCCATCAGGTCGGCAGGGGAAGAGGGCTATGGCTACACCTTC. It codes for CAIRSAGEEGYGYTF.

V usage is TRBV30 and J usage is TRBJ1-2; D remains ambiguous. The germline CDR1 and CDR2 sequences are GTSNPN and SVGIG (reference sequence). The CDR3 runs 14 residues. Trimming left V 3 bases short and J 3 bases short, with 14 bases between. The CDR3 nucleotides are TGTGCCTGGAGCGGTGGGCAGCCCCACTATGGCTACACCTTC. This translates into CAWSGGQPHYGYTF.

This chain uses TRBV30 with TRBJ1-4, with D perhaps matching TRBD1 (6 bases). V lost 4 bases and J lost 5, with 11 bases in between. CDR1 is GTSNPN and CDR2 is SVGIG in the germline V gene (reference sequence). The CDR3 length is 13 residues. The CDR3 DNA is TGTGCCTGGAACGGACAGAACAATGAAAAACTGTTTTTT. This sequence encodes CAWNGQNNEKLFF.

The chain combines TRBV30 with TRBJ2-5; perhaps TRBD2 as D (6 bases). V was clipped by 1 base and J by 7 bases, with 16 bases between them. CDR1 and CDR2 from the germline V gene are GTSNPN and SVGIG (reference sequence). CDR3 length equals 14 residues. The CDR3 DNA reads as TGTGCCTGGAGTGGGGTTGGCCAAGCGGGGACCCAGTACTTC. Protein: CAWSGVGQAGTQYF.

This chain uses TRBV5-1 with TRBJ2-1; 11 bases are shared with TRBD2. The CDR3 spans 20 residues. Trimming cost V 0 bases and J 4 bases; bases outside gene matches: 15. Germline V gene sequence: CDR1 SGHRS, CDR2 YFSETQ. The CDR3 here is CASSLVSRVLRLAGYNEQFF. The CDR3 nucleotides are TGCGCCAGCAGCTTGGTGTCTCGAGTATTACGACTAGCGGGGTACAATGAGCAGTTCTTC. The whole variable domain, filled in from reference TRBV5-1 and TRBJ2-1, reads KAGVTQTPRYLIKTRGQQVTLSCSPISGHRSVSWYQQTPGQGLQFLFEYFSETQRNKGNFPGRFSGRQFSNSRSEMNVSTLELGDSALYLCASSLVSRVLRLAGYNEQFFGPGTRLTVL.

The chain combines TRBV27 with TRBJ2-1, with 9 positions matching TRBD2. V lost 8 bases, J lost 8 bases, and 13 bases stayed unmatched. The germline V gene has CDR1 MNHEY and CDR2 SMNVEV (reference sequence). The CDR3 spans 15 residues. CDR3 protein: CASPPGLAPADEQFF. CDR3 in DNA: TGTGCCAGCCCCCCGGGACTAGCACCGGCAGATGAGCAGTTCTTC.

The V and J genes are TRBV13 and TRBJ2-5, with TRBD1 as a possible D gene (5 bases). This CDR3 spans 13 amino acids. The germline V gene has CDR1 PRHDT and CDR2 FYEKMQ (reference sequence). Trimming cost V 5 bases and J 11 bases, with 18 bases left between them. The CDR3 loop is CASSVRGPEVQYF. CDR3 bases: TGTGCCAGCAGCGTTAGGGGCCCTGAGGTGCAGTACTTC. Based on the CDR3 plus reference TRBV13 and TRBJ2-5, the full variable domain is AAGVIQSPRHLIKEKRETATLKCYPIPRHDTVYWYQQGPGQDPQFLISFYEKMQSDKGSIPDRFSAQQFSDYHSELNMSSLELGDSALYFCASSVRGPEVQYFGPGTRLLVL.

V usage is TRBV13 and J usage is TRBJ2-3; 8 bases line up with TRBD2. The junction had 5 bases not matched to a gene; V was cut back by 6 bases and J by 0 bases. This CDR3 region has 15 residues. Germline CDR1 and CDR2: PRHDT and FYEKMQ (reference sequence). The CDR3, as DNA: TGTGCCAGCAGGGATAGCGGGAAAAGCACAGATACGCAGTATTTT. This sequence encodes CASRDSGKSTDTQYF.

The chain combines TRBV10-3 with TRBJ1-1; tentative D call: TRBD1 (5 bases). This CDR3 is 14 amino acids long. V shed 4 bases and J shed 5 bases, with 14 bases lying between them. Germline lookup yields CDR1 ENHRY and CDR2 SYGVKD. The CDR3 region has the DNA TGTGCCATCAGTGGGGCTCTTGGGGGGACTGAAGCTTTCTTT. Its translation is CAISGALGGTEAFF.

The rearrangement links TRBV9 to TRBJ1-6; 9 bases are a match to TRBD1. This CDR3 spans 15 amino acids. After removal of 4 bases from V and 7 bases from J, the junction contained 6 bases not matched to a gene. CDR1 and CDR2 from the germline V gene are SGDLS and YYNGEE. The CDR3 bases are TGTGCCAGCAGCCCCGGGACAGGGCGGAATTCACCCCTCCACTTT. Translated: CASSPGTGRNSPLHF.